This TCR beta chain appears in the sequencing data of a study of blood T cell repertoires in COVID-19. V gave up 1 base and J gave up 7 bases; unmatched junction bases: 6. The CDR3 runs 15 residues. Germline CDR1 SGHRS, CDR2 YFSETQ. Sequencing was performed with immunoSEQ multiplex PCR; in TCRdb, only in-frame clones are kept and a portion is missing. The sample has about 330,000 clones, about 82% seen once; the top ten hold 1.5% to 2%. The sequenced sample was peripheral blood. The chain combines TRBV5-1 with TRBJ1-2; 11 nucleotides line up with TRBD1. The TCR was taken from a woman between 45 and 65 years old with acute or convalescent COVID-19. The CDR3 here is CASSLNAGTGGGYTF. CDR3 in DNA: TGCGCCAGCAGCTTGAACGCTGGGACAGGGGGTGGCTACACCTTC.